This T cell receptor (beta chain) appears in the sequencing data of a study of cytomegalovirus exposure and HLA in healthy donors. From germline, CDR1 is MNHEY and CDR2 SMNVEV (reference sequence). The CDR3 runs 16 residues. Trimming cost V 5 bases and J 6 bases; bases outside gene matches: 12. In the PCR, 60 Vbeta and 13 Jbeta primers were used. This table comes from immunoSEQ multiplex PCR, and its TCRdb copy is limited to in-frame clones, with some not included. This sample has some 130,000 clones, with roughly 80% found just once. This clone appeared a few times. The receptor comes from a woman aged 40 to 50 in good health and CMV-seronegative. The sequenced sample was PBMCs. This chain uses TRBV27 with TRBJ2-1, with TRBD2 matching 8 bases. CDR3 DNA: TGTGCCAGCAGTCCCGGGAGTAGCGGGGCGGGCAATGAGCAGTTCTTC. Translation: CASSPGSSGAGNEQFF.